The entry below gives a single T cell receptor beta chain sequence along with its context. Sequencing used cDNA as its template, made by extracting RNA and reverse transcribing it. Data came from immunoSEQ multiplex PCR; TCRdb stores just in-frame clones and leaves some out. The profile shows 20,000 or so clones, around 66% of them singletons. Lesional scalp punch biopsies and peripheral blood came from alopecia areata patients. The sample comes from a study of CD8+ T cells in alopecia areata. Germline CDR1 reads MNHEY; CDR2 reads SMNVEV (reference sequence). The CDR3 runs to 14 residues. The ends lost 4 bases at V and 8 bases at J; junction bases unmatched: 6.

This chain uses TRBV27 with TRBJ1-2; TRBD1 matches 11 bases. The TCR comes from a human donor with alopecia areata. The source material was skin, sampled at week 0. The CDR3 here is CASSYSGQGGGYTF. The CDR3 DNA follows: TGTGCCAGCAGTTATTCGGGACAGGGGGGAGGCTACACCTTC.